This T cell receptor beta chain was identified in a study of blood T cells in healthy people across ages. The people who gave samples were healthy Caucasians from Russia, aged roughly 6 to 90. This clonotype showed up just a few times. The germline gives CDR1 SEHNR, CDR2 FQNEAQ (reference sequence). The CDR3 runs to 16 residues. The V and J ends lost 3 bases and 9 bases, in that order; junction bases with no gene match: 14. Using a J-beta primer mix together with a sample-barcoded 5' primer, a second PCR was run for roughly 6 to 11 cycles. TCRdb itself ran the 5' RACE reads through MiXCR, one entry per CDR3 protein. Here the sample spans about 1.7 million distinct CDR3 sequences, 28% being singletons.

This receptor was obtained from a woman in her thirties in good health. The chain uses TRBV7-9 and TRBJ2-5, with 9 nucleotides matching TRBD1. Sequencing was done on a sample of blood. This CDR3 is CASSLQGQGITGAQYF. The DNA for the CDR3 is TGTGCCAGCAGCTTGCAGGGACAGGGTATCACGGGGGCCCAGTACTTC.